A single T cell receptor (beta chain) is shown here with its context. The antigen this receptor binds is unknown. No quality values exist for individual bases; no much larger clone is one base distant. In the germline V gene, CDR1 corresponds to MNHEY and CDR2 to SVGEGT. The CDR3 contains 18 residues, cysteine and phenylalanine counted. CDR3 DNA only is kept here, 54 bases in frame from base 1. The junction shows trimming of 4 bases on V and 3 bases on J, and the gene matches do not reach 12 bases of it. The collaborating institutions used their own protocols to collect whole blood in K2EDTA tubes. Collaborator samples were shipped for TCRbeta analysis as frozen whole blood, isolated PBMCs, or DNA extracted from either sample type. The data stem from a study of blood T cell repertoires in COVID-19 (dated by TCRdb to the early 2020s). Turning to the overall study: The collaborator samples originated in the United States, Italy and Spain and spanned the acute and convalescent phases of COVID-19. The material from the prospective study consisted of cDNA or gDNA derived from T cells, B-cell-depleted T cells, or PBMCs. Subjects who had been exposed to COVID-19, were actively infected with it, or had recovered from it provided the deeply sampled blood TCRbeta repertoires that made up the dataset. The repertoires were released in a freely available public database meant as a resource for research on the immune response to SARS-CoV-2. Samples were obtained from the ongoing ImmuneRACE study (first 160 participants) and from 1,254 subjects provided by 6 global collaborators. Nearly every sample came with metadata listing a de-identified subject ID, COVID-19 status, age in years and sex. Where HLA class I and class II types were available, the types were taken from metadata supplied by the sample provider, not from assay-based typing.

The immunoSEQ Assay, a bias-controlled multiplex PCR, was used to amplify TCRbeta CDR3 regions from genomic DNA. Per the authors' processing: The number of nucleated cells in each sample was estimated by amplification of reference gene primers within the assay. To quantify the absolute abundance of each unique TCRbeta CDR3 rearrangement, sequence reads were collapsed and filtered. For each sample, productive Simpson clonality was calculated by taking the square root of Simpson's diversity index across productive rearrangements. TCRdb provides this immuneACCESS table in a form limited to in-frame rearrangements. Some clones are lacking; in checked studies, under half of them reflect an unresolved V gene, and why the rest are absent is not known. That table gives V, J and clone size, and the DNA gave D and trimming. In this sample the table shows tens of thousands of clones, under 90% of which occur a single time. The ten largest clonotypes hold under 45% of the sample.

What the authors observed across the whole study: How much clinical and demographic metadata was included differed by source and by participant, and the metadata was provided uncurated.

The TCR originated in a woman over 75 with acute or convalescent COVID-19. The chain was built from TRBV6-2 or TRBV6-3 and TRBJ2-2; a stretch of 9 junction bases matches TRBD1. Sequencing was done on a sample of peripheral blood. The DNA sequence follows: TGTGCCAGCAGTTCCGACCCCTGGGACAGGGAGGACACCGGGGAGCTGTTTTTT. It is translated as CASSSDPWDREDTGELFF.